This TCR beta chain was captured by sequencing in a study of identical twins. One entry per CDR3 protein results from TCRdb running MiXCR on the 5' RACE reads. The data hold 450,000 or so distinct CDR3 sequences, with approximately 14% observed a single time. The CDR3 consists of 9 residues. This clonotype was observed a few times. One junction end does not reproduce the germline sequence, and a read error may be involved. The same sample was also studied in work on yellow fever vaccine responses in identical twins.

The TCR was taken from a woman aged 18-35 years in good health. This chain joins TRBV12-3 or TRBV12-4 and TRBJ1-1; D is possibly TRBD1 (5 bases). The sample was CD4+ T cells sorted from blood. The CDR3 region is CASSLRDPF. Written as DNA, the CDR3 is TGTGCCAGCAGTTTACGGGACCCTTTT.